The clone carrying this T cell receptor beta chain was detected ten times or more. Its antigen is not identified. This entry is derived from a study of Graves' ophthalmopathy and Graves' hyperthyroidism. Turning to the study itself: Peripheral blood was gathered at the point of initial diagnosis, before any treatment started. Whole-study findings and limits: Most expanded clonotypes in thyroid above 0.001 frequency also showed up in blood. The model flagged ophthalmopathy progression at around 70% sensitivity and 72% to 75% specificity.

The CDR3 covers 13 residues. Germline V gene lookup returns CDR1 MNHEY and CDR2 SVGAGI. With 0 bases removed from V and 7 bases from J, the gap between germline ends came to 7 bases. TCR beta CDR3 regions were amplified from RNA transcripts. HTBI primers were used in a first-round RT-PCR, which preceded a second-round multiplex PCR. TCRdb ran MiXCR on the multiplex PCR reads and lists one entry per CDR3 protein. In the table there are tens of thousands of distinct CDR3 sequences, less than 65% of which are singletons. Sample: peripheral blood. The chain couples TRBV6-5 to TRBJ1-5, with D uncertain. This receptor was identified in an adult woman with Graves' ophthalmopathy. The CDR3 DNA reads TGTGCCAGCAGTTACTCGAGGGCCCAGCCCCAGCATTTT. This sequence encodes CASSYSRAQPQHF.